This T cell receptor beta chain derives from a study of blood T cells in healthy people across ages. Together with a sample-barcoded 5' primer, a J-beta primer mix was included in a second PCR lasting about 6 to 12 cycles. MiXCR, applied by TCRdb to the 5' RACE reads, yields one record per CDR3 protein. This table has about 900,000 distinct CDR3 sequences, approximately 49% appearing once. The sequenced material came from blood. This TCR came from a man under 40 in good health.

The CDR3 nucleotides read TGCGCCAGCAGCCCAAGGCCGGGACAATGGACCGGGGAGCTGTTTTTT. Protein: CASSPRPGQWTGELFF. The chain recombines TRBV4-3 with TRBJ2-2, with a tentative D call TRBD1 (6 bases). V was trimmed by 4 bases and J by 5 bases, leaving 17 bases between them. The CDR3 spans 16 residues. The V gene's germline CDR1 is LGHNA and CDR2 YSLEER.